A single T cell receptor beta chain is shown here with its context. Profiling relied on immunoSEQ multiplex PCR, and the TCRdb table lists in-frame clones only, not all of them. Of about 110,000 clones in the sample, 70% to 90% are singletons; the top ten hold around 3.2%. V was pared by 6 bases and J by 6 bases, with 12 bases between. Per the germline V gene, CDR1 is SGHKS and CDR2 is YYEKEE (reference sequence). CDR3 length: 13 residues. The data are from a study of blood T cell repertoires in COVID-19. This sequence originates from a woman aged 50 to 65 with acute or convalescent COVID-19. The sequenced sample was peripheral blood. The V gene is TRBV5-5, the J gene TRBJ2-2; perhaps TRBD1 as D (5 bases). CDR3 sequence reads: CASTEGVAGELFF. CDR3 in DNA: TGTGCCAGCACTGAAGGGGTCGCCGGGGAGCTGTTTTTT.